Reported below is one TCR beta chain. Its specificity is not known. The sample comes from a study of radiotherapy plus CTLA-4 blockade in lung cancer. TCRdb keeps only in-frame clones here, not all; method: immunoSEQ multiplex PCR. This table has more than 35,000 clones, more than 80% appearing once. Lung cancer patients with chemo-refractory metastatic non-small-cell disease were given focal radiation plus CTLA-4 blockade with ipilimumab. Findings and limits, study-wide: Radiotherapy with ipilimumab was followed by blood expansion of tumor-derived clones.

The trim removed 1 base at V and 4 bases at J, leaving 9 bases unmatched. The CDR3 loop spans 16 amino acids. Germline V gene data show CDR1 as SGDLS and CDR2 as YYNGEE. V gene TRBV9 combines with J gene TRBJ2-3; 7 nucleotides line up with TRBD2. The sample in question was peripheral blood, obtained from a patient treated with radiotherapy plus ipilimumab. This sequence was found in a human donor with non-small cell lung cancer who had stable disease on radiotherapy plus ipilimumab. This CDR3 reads CASSVYGGRAADTQYF. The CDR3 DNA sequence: TGTGCCAGCAGCGTATACGGTGGGAGGGCAGCAGATACGCAGTATTTT.